A selection of T cell receptor beta chains follows, all from one sample in a study of cytomegalovirus exposure and HLA in healthy donors. Libraries were prepared by immunoSEQ multiplex PCR; TCRdb keeps only in-frame clonotypes and omits some of them. This sample has fewer than 150,000 clones, with 60% to 85% found just once. Source material: PBMCs. These receptors all come from a young man in good health and CMV-seronegative. Both conserved end residues are part of each CDR3. A D gene is named only where the DNA matches it firmly. Size tells how often a clone was seen (once, few, many) or the class of an expanded clone, and some rows leave it out.

D: NA; size: NA; J: TRBJ1-1; V: TRBV30; CDR3: CAWSPAGWSDTEAFF; DNA: TGTGCCTGGAGTCCGGCAGGGTGGTCGGACACTGAAGCTTTCTTT
D: NA; size: NA; J: TRBJ1-4; V: TRBV30; CDR3: CAWMRGFPEKLFF; DNA: TGTGCCTGGATGCGGGGGTTCCCTGAAAAACTGTTTTTT
D: NA; size: NA; J: TRBJ2-7; V: TRBV5-1; CDR3: CASSLAGQYEPYEQYF; DNA: TGCGCCAGCAGCTTGGCCGGACAGTACGAACCTTACGAGCAGTACTTC
D: NA; size: NA; J: TRBJ1-2; V: TRBV12-5; CDR3: CASGTYRENYGYTF; DNA: TGTGCTAGTGGCACGTATCGGGAAAACTATGGCTACACCTTC
D: TRBD1; size: NA; J: TRBJ1-2; V: TRBV19; CDR3: CASSKEAGTVYGYTF; DNA: TGTGCCAGTAGTAAGGAGGCCGGGACAGTCTATGGCTACACCTTC
D: NA; size: NA; J: TRBJ1-3; V: TRBV25-1; CDR3: CASSEYAGISGNTIYF; DNA: TGTGCCAGCAGTGAATATGCAGGGATCTCTGGAAACACCATATATTTT
D: TRBD1; size: NA; J: TRBJ1-5; V: TRBV19; CDR3: CASGWDRGPSQGPQHF; DNA: TGTGCCAGTGGTTGGGACAGGGGCCCTTCGCAGGGGCCCCAGCATTTT
D: NA; size: NA; J: TRBJ2-7; V: TRBV18; CDR3: CASSPEQDRNLYEQYF; DNA: TGTGCCAGCTCACCAGAACAGGACAGAAACCTCTACGAGCAGTACTTC
D: NA; size: NA; J: TRBJ1-2; V: TRBV4-1; CDR3: CASSHTLAGKVYGYTF; DNA: TGCGCCAGCAGCCATACCCTGGCCGGGAAAGTCTATGGCTACACCTTC
D: NA; size: NA; J: TRBJ1-1; V: TRBV7-6; CDR3: CVSSQGNTEAFF; DNA: TGTGTCAGCAGCCAGGGGAACACTGAAGCTTTCTTT
D: NA; size: medium-sized; J: TRBJ1-1; V: TRBV29-1; CDR3: CSVLTGEAFF; DNA: TGCAGCGTGTTGACGGGAGAAGCTTTCTTT
D: NA; size: NA; J: TRBJ2-7; V: TRBV7-9; CDR3: CASSLGWRGEDIYEQYF; DNA: TGTGCCAGCAGCTTAGGCTGGAGGGGAGAGGATATCTACGAGCAGTACTTC
D: NA; size: NA; J: TRBJ1-1; V: TRBV11-3; CDR3: CASSQARGGVVGAFF; DNA: TGTGCCAGCAGCCAGGCCCGGGGGGGAGTCGTCGGAGCTTTCTTT
D: TRBD1; size: once; J: TRBJ1-2; V: TRBV5-6; CDR3: CASSLNRQGPYGYTF; DNA: TGTGCCAGCAGCTTGAACCGACAGGGACCCTATGGCTACACCTTC
D: TRBD1; size: NA; J: TRBJ2-1; V: TRBV2; CDR3: CASSEGQGSYNEQFF; DNA: TGTGCCAGCAGCGAGGGACAGGGCTCCTACAATGAGCAGTTCTTC
D: NA; size: NA; J: TRBJ1-5; V: TRBV6-5; CDR3: CASSLGGGSNQPQHF; DNA: TGTGCCAGCAGTTTGGGCGGAGGCAGCAATCAGCCCCAGCATTTT
D: NA; size: NA; J: TRBJ1-5; V: TRBV7-9; CDR3: CASSLSDFGNQPQHF; DNA: TGTGCCAGCAGCTTATCAGATTTTGGCAATCAGCCCCAGCATTTT
D: NA; size: NA; J: TRBJ2-1; V: TRBV21-1; CDR3: CASSKERVKGTSGRCEQFF; DNA: TGTGCCAGCAGCAAAGAGAGGGTGAAGGGGACTAGCGGGAGGTGTGAGCAGTTCTTC
D: TRBD1; size: once; J: TRBJ2-7; V: TRBV7-6; CDR3: CASSRDRVYEQYF; DNA: TGTGCCAGCAGCCGCGACAGGGTCTACGAGCAGTACTTC